The clone carrying this TCR beta chain appeared many times. The sample belongs to a study of early T cells in non-severe SARS-CoV-2 infection. Overall study context: Bulk RNA isolated from unsorted whole blood underwent sequencing; chains were not paired.

Trimming left V 2 bases short and J 4 bases short, with 10 bases between. The CDR3 consists of 14 residues. The V gene's germline CDR1 is KGHDR and CDR2 SFDVKD. Individual cDNA molecules received unique molecular identifiers during library preparation. TCRdb reanalysed the 5' RACE reads using MiXCR and keeps one entry per CDR3 protein. Of 100,000 to 140,000 distinct CDR3 sequences in the sample, around 10% are singletons; the top ten hold under 9%. Sample: whole blood. This receptor was obtained from an adult who was a healthcare worker with PCR-confirmed SARS-CoV-2 infection or an uninfected control (not recorded which). V and J are TRBV24-1 and TRBJ2-5; D may be TRBD2 (5 bases). The CDR3 spells CATSDSLAGETQYF. CDR3 in DNA: TGTGCCACCAGTGATTCCCTCGCGGGAGAGACCCAGTACTTC.